The 18 T cell receptor beta chains listed next were all sequenced from one sample in a study of radiation and T cells in renal cell carcinoma. Time point given: blood 2 weeks post-SBRT. Indicated treatment: 15 Gy SBRT to primary tumor, nephrectomy 4 weeks later. The table came from immunoSEQ multiplex PCR; TCRdb's copy has only in-frame clones and leaves some out. The sample yields 100,000 to 150,000 clones, around 81% seen once. The source was blood, collected from a patient whose treatment included radiotherapy and nephrectomy. Every receptor here comes from a man in his forties or fifties with renal cell carcinoma.

This clone was observed a few times. This sequence joins TRBV5-1 and TRBJ1-3; TRBD1 agrees at 7 bases. The length of the CDR3 is 16 residues. V shed 3 bases, J shed 0 bases, and the junction held 6 bases outside the gene matches. CDR1 SGHRS and CDR2 YFSETQ come from the germline V gene. The chain's CDR3 is CASSWDSPRSGNTIYF. For the CDR3, the DNA is TGCGCCAGCAGCTGGGACAGCCCTCGCTCTGGAAACACCATATATTTT.

The V call is TRBV29-1, the J call TRBJ2-5, with 9 bases lining up with TRBD1. From germline, CDR1 is SQVTM and CDR2 ANQGSEA. J lost 5 bases, V lost 5 bases, and 12 bases had no gene match. The CDR3 has 15 amino acids. CDR3 loop: CSVRGGTGIGETQYF. CDR3 bases: TGCAGCGTTAGAGGCGGGACAGGGATTGGGGAGACCCAGTACTTC.

This chain links TRBV6-5 with TRBJ2-1, with TRBD2 matching 7 bases. This CDR3 spans 15 amino acids. Germline assignment: CDR1 MNHEY and CDR2 SVGAGI. The V and J ends lost 6 bases and 2 bases, in that order; junction bases with no gene match: 7. CDR3 coding DNA: TGTGCCAGCAGCGACCTAGGGAGGGCCTACAATGAGCAGTTCTTC. It is translated as CASSDLGRAYNEQFF.

V and J are TRBV4-1 and TRBJ1-2, with 7 bases lining up with TRBD1. CDR3 length equals 14 residues. V lost 5 bases to trimming and J lost 7 bases; unmatched junction nucleotides: 10. The V gene's germline CDR1 is MGHRA and CDR2 YSYEKL. The CDR3 protein is CASSFQGVGGGYTF. The CDR3 DNA reads as TGCGCCAGCAGCTTTCAGGGGGTCGGCGGTGGCTACACCTTC.

The V gene is TRBV5-1, the J gene TRBJ2-4; the D is unclear. The ends were cut back, 4 bases at V and 0 bases at J, with 8 bases in the middle. CDR3 size: 14 residues. Germline CDR1 is SGHRS and CDR2 is YFSETQ. The DNA of the CDR3 is TGCGCCAGCAGCCCCGCCCTAGCCAAAAACATTCAGTACTTC. Translated, it gives CASSPALAKNIQYF.

The chain recombines TRBV7-9 with TRBJ1-1; D is possibly TRBD1 (6 bases). This CDR3 has 14 residues. V was trimmed by 5 bases and J by 4 bases, leaving 14 bases between them. Germline values: CDR1 SEHNR, CDR2 FQNEAQ (reference sequence). The CDR3 is CASSLSQGSTEAFF. In DNA form, the CDR3 reads TGTGCCAGCAGCCTGAGCCAGGGGAGCACTGAAGCTTTCTTT.

The chain is built from TRBV5-1 and TRBJ1-3; no definite D call. This CDR3 is 15 amino acids long. Per germline, CDR1 SGHRS and CDR2 YFSETQ. Trimming removed 0 bases at V and 1 base at J, with 8 bases between. The CDR3 sequence is CASSLGYSSGNTIYF. CDR3 sequence (DNA): TGCGCCAGCAGCTTGGGTTATTCTTCTGGAAACACCATATATTTT.

The V and J genes are TRBV28 and TRBJ2-2; TRBD1 agrees at 8 bases. The CDR3 loop spans 15 amino acids. V gave up 6 bases and J gave up 9 bases; unmatched junction bases: 12. The V gene's germline CDR1 is MDHEN and CDR2 SYDVKM. CDR3 in amino acids: CASSQTGGTWRELFF. CDR3 nucleotides: TGTGCCAGCAGCCAAACAGGGGGAACCTGGAGGGAGCTGTTTTTT.

The chain combines TRBV13 with TRBJ1-1, with D possibly being TRBD1 (5 bases). The CDR3 runs 12 residues. The V gene's germline CDR1 is PRHDT and CDR2 FYEKMQ (reference sequence). V lost 5 bases, J lost 11 bases, and 15 bases lay in between. CDR3 sequence reads: CASSTDIGDAFF. The CDR3, as DNA: TGTGCCAGCAGCACGGATATAGGGGACGCTTTCTTT.

This chain joins TRBV6-1 and TRBJ1-2; a weak D match, TRBD1 (5 bases). The germline gives CDR1 MNHNS, CDR2 SASEGT. Between the trimmed V and J ends, which lost 0 bases and 3 bases, there was a span of 14 bases. The CDR3 runs 16 residues. The CDR3: CASSEAGVGGYYGYTF. In DNA, the CDR3 is TGTGCCAGCAGTGAAGCGGGGGTGGGAGGCTACTATGGCTACACCTTC.

The chain links TRBV7-2 to TRBJ1-2; no reliable D call. The CDR3 consists of 14 residues. The V end was cut by 2 bases, the J end by 4 bases, with 11 bases between. The V gene's germline CDR1 is SGHTA and CDR2 FQGNSA. The CDR3 bases are TGTGCCAGCAGCTTAAGAGGGCCCTCCTATGGCTACACCTTC. It encodes CASSLRGPSYGYTF. The entire variable domain, with the rest obtained from reference TRBV7-2 and TRBJ1-2, is as follows: GAGVSQSPSNKVTEKGKDVELRCDPISGHTALYWYRQSLGQGLEFLIYFQGNSAPDKSGLPSDRFSAERTGGSVSTLTIQRTQQEDSAVYLCASSLRGPSYGYTFGSGTRLTVV.

This clone was observed a handful of times. The gene calls are TRBV9 and TRBJ2-2; 15 positions match TRBD2. The CDR3 extends over 17 amino acids. CDR1 and CDR2 from the germline V gene are SGDLS and YYNGEE. V was clipped by 2 bases and J by 7 bases; unmatched bases: 6. As DNA, the CDR3 is TGTGCCAGCAGCGTGGGACTAGCGGGGGGTAACGACGGGGAGCTGTTTTTT. Translating it yields CASSVGLAGGNDGELFF.

The chain couples TRBV21-1 to TRBJ2-3; TRBD2, the table's D call, was not compared with the DNA. TRBV21-1 has pseudogene status. The CDR3 length is 22 residues. The CDR3 nucleotides are TGTGCCAGCAGCAAGAATCTGGGACTAGCGGGAGGGAGCCCGTCTAGCACAGATACGCAGTATTTT. Its protein is CASSKNLGLAGGSPSSTDTQYF.

This chain uses TRBV10-2 with TRBJ1-5; 9 bases agree with TRBD1. Germline CDR1 WSHSY, CDR2 SAAADI. With V trimmed by 7 bases and J by 5 bases, 6 bases remained unmatched. This CDR3 is 14 amino acids long. CDR3 sequence (DNA): TGCGCCAGCACTAGGACAGGGGCAGATCAGCCCCAGCATTTT. This encodes CASTRTGADQPQHF.

The gene calls are TRBV7-8 and TRBJ2-7, with TRBD2 matching over 7 bases. J was trimmed by 5 bases and V by 1 base; bases with no gene match: 8. This CDR3 is 15 amino acids long. Germline V CDR1 and CDR2: SGHVS, FQNEAQ. The CDR3 DNA follows: TGTGCCAGCAGCTTAGGAGGCGGGAGTCTCAACGAGCAGTACTTC. Encoded protein: CASSLGGGSLNEQYF.

This clone was seen a few times. CDR3 sequence (DNA): TGTGCCAGTAGTGAGACCGGGACAGGGCCTGATCCCCAGCATTTT. Encoded protein: CASSETGTGPDPQHF. The genes are TRBV19 and TRBJ1-5; 9 bases match TRBD1. CDR1 is LNHDA, CDR2 SQIVND, per germline (reference sequence). The CDR3 sequence is 15 residues long. V shed 5 bases, J shed 10 bases, and the junction held 12 bases outside the gene matches.

A few counts support this clone. V usage is TRBV9 and J usage is TRBJ2-7, with 7 nucleotides matching TRBD2. The CDR3 totals 16 residues. The trim removed 0 bases at V and 1 base at J, leaving 7 bases unmatched. Germline CDR1 reads SGDLS; CDR2 reads YYNGEE. The CDR3 nucleotides read TGTGCCAGCAGCGTAGAGGCGGGAGTGGAGTCCTACGAGCAGTACTTC. Translated, it gives CASSVEAGVESYEQYF. Full variable domain (missing parts from reference TRBV9 and TRBJ2-7): DSGVTQTPKHLITATGQRVTLRCSPRSGDLSVYWYQQSLDQGLQFLIQYYNGEERAKGNILERFSAQQFPDLHSELNLSSLELGDSALYFCASSVEAGVESYEQYFGPGTRLTVT.

This chain joins TRBV30 and TRBJ1-4; D ambiguous. CDR3 size: 14 residues. Deletions cut 2 bases from V and 0 bases from J, with 7 bases between. In germline, CDR1 is GTSNPN, CDR2 SVGIG (reference sequence). This CDR3 is CAWSKTATNEKLFF. CDR3 nucleotide sequence: TGTGCCTGGAGTAAAACAGCAACTAATGAAAAACTGTTTTTT.